The 12 T cell receptor beta chains reported below all come from one sample, sequenced in a study of cytomegalovirus exposure and HLA in healthy donors. The study ran its PCR with 60 Vbeta and 13 Jbeta primers. Clones were sequenced by immunoSEQ multiplex PCR, and TCRdb holds only the in-frame ones, with some missing. The sample holds 150,000 to 200,000 clones; 9.5% are singletons and the top ten take approximately 1.5%. Sequencing was carried out using PBMCs. These receptors were taken from a woman aged 25 to 39 in good health and CMV-seropositive.

This clone turned up a few times. This chain links TRBV5-1 with TRBJ2-7, with 8 positions matching TRBD2. Trimming at V came to 2 bases and at J to 1 base, leaving 2 bases not matched to a gene. This CDR3 is 14 amino acids long. Germline-derived CDR1 and CDR2 are SGHRS and YFSETQ. CDR3 coding DNA: TGCGCCAGCAGCTTAGCGGGAGCTTCCTACGAGCAGTACTTC. Translated, it gives CASSLAGASYEQYF.

There are a few counts of this clone. CDR3 sequence: CASSELGTSLHEQYF. The CDR3 DNA reads as TGTGCCAGCAGTGAATTGGGGACTAGTCTCCACGAGCAGTACTTC. The J gene is TRBJ2-7, the V gene TRBV25-1; 8 bases align to TRBD2. Germline V gene sequence: CDR1 MGHDK, CDR2 SYGVNS. The CDR3 is 15 residues long. J gave up 5 bases and V 1 base, and 7 bases lay outside the gene matches.

The genes are TRBV19 and TRBJ2-3; D remains unclear. The V end lost 9 bases, the J end lost 0 bases, and 4 bases lay between the germline ends. Germline-derived CDR1 and CDR2 are LNHDA and SQIVND (reference sequence). The CDR3 totals 11 residues. The DNA of the CDR3 is TGTGCCAGCCGGAGCACAGATACGCAGTATTTT. It codes for CASRSTDTQYF.

J is TRBJ1-1 and V is TRBV19; TRBD1 matches 7 bases. Germline CDR1 reads LNHDA; CDR2 reads SQIVND (reference sequence). J gave up 6 bases and V 2 bases, and 9 bases lay outside the gene matches. This CDR3 is built from 15 residues. CDR3 loop: CASSITGRGEAEAFF. The DNA for the CDR3 is TGTGCCAGTAGTATAACAGGCAGGGGGGAAGCTGAAGCTTTCTTT.

This clone was found many times. The chain uses TRBV27 and TRBJ2-7, with D tentatively TRBD1 (6 bases). V gave up 3 bases and J gave up 0 bases, with 9 bases separating them. This CDR3 is built from 14 residues. Germline loops: CDR1 MNHEY, CDR2 SMNVEV (reference sequence). The CDR3 is CASSFQGRSYEQYF. For the CDR3, the DNA is TGTGCCAGCAGTTTTCAGGGGCGCTCCTACGAGCAGTACTTC.

This clone was recorded at least ten times. The chain is built from TRBV9 and TRBJ1-3, with D uncertain. Germline-derived CDR1 and CDR2 are SGDLS and YYNGEE. This CDR3 is built from 16 residues. V lost 4 bases and J 2 bases, leaving 16 bases between the germline ends. CDR3 DNA: TGTGCCAGCAGCCTTAGCGGGAGTAACCCTGGAAACACCATATATTTT. It encodes CASSLSGSNPGNTIYF.

This clone was counted a few times. The chain combines TRBV29-1 with TRBJ1-2; D ambiguous. Per germline, CDR1 SQVTM and CDR2 ANQGSEA. The CDR3 is 12 amino acids. Trimming stripped 3 bases from V and 5 bases from J, with 10 bases between. The CDR3 coding sequence is TGCAGCGTTGAGCGGCTAAGTTATGGCTACACCTTC. It specifies CSVERLSYGYTF.

The genes are TRBV5-6 and TRBJ2-7; TRBD2 might be the D (5 bases). The V gene lost 2 bases and the J gene lost 3 bases, with 15 bases spanning the gap. Germline values: CDR1 SGHDT, CDR2 YYEEEE. The CDR3 is 15 amino acids. For the CDR3, the DNA is TGTGCCAGCAGCTTCGGAGGCGGTCCCATCTACGAGCAGTACTTC. It is translated as CASSFGGGPIYEQYF.

The V and J genes are TRBV6-1 and TRBJ2-7; maybe TRBD2 (5 bases). Germline V lookup: CDR1 MNHNS, CDR2 SASEGT. Trimming took off 6 bases at V and 0 bases at J, with 15 bases between the two ends. The length of the CDR3 is 15 residues. As DNA, the CDR3 is TGTGCCAGCAGAGAACGGACTCTCCACTCCTACGAGCAGTACTTC. It encodes CASRERTLHSYEQYF.

In this sample, this clone turned up a few times. V gene TRBV6-1 combines with J gene TRBJ1-2, with TRBD1 as a possible D gene (6 bases). The CDR3 has 14 residues. Trimming took 8 bases from V and 3 from J, leaving 16 bases between them. In germline, CDR1 is MNHNS, CDR2 SASEGT. In DNA form, the CDR3 reads TGTGCCAGCGGGAGAGTCAGGGGCGACTATGGCTACACCTTC. Protein: CASGRVRGDYGYTF.

The rearrangement links TRBV5-6 to TRBJ2-6; 8 bases agree with TRBD1. Trimming cost V 3 bases and J 2 bases; bases outside gene matches: 1. The V gene's germline CDR1 is SGHDT and CDR2 YYEEEE. This CDR3 comprises 15 residues. CDR3 region: CASSWTGTGANVLTF. The CDR3 coding sequence is TGTGCCAGCAGCTGGACAGGGACTGGGGCCAACGTCCTGACTTTC.

The chain combines TRBV6-4 with TRBJ1-2, with 8 positions matching TRBD1. The CDR3 is 11 amino acids. With V trimmed by 8 bases and J by 8 bases, 4 bases remained unmatched. Germline values: CDR1 MRHNA, CDR2 SNTAGT. DNA of the CDR3: TGTGCCAGCTACAGGGGGGGCGGCTACACCTTC. Its protein is CASYRGGGYTF.